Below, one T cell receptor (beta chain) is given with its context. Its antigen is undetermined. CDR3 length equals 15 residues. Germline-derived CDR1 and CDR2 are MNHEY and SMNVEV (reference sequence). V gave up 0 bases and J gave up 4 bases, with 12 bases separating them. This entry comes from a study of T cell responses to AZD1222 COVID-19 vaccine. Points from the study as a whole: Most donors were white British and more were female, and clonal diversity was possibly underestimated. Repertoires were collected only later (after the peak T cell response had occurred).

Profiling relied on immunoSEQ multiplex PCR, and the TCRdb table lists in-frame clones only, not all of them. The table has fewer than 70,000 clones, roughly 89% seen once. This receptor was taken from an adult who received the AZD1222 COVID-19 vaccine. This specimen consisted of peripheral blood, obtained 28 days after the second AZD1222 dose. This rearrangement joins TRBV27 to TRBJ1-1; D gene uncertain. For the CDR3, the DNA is TGTGCCAGCAGTTTATCGGCAATTTTGATCACTGAAGCTTTCTTT. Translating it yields CASSLSAILITEAFF.